What follows describes a single T cell receptor (beta chain). The antigen remains undetermined. The data are from a study of CD8 T cells in ankylosing spondylitis. The CDR3 has 14 amino acids. The V and J ends lost 8 bases and 3 bases respectively, with 14 bases between them. CDR1 and CDR2 from the germline V gene are MNHEY and SVGEGT. Regarding the study as a whole: What appeared characteristic of ankylosing spondylitis blood was a TCR beta motif of eight highly homologous variants.

TCR beta libraries were made by quantitative 5'-RACE with molecular barcodes. TCRdb used MiXCR to reprocess the 5' RACE reads, holding one entry per CDR3 protein. This sample carries roughly 470,000 distinct CDR3 sequences, 26% of them seen once, and the ten largest clones take 0.75% to 0.9%. The V call is TRBV6-2 or TRBV6-3, the J call TRBJ1-5, with D unclear. This receptor was taken from a male donor with ankylosing spondylitis. The specimen was blood, either unsorted or a sorted T cell fraction (not recorded which). CDR3 amino acids: CASGEWGYNQPQHF. In DNA form, the CDR3 reads TGTGCCAGCGGGGAGTGGGGTTACAATCAGCCCCAGCATTTT.